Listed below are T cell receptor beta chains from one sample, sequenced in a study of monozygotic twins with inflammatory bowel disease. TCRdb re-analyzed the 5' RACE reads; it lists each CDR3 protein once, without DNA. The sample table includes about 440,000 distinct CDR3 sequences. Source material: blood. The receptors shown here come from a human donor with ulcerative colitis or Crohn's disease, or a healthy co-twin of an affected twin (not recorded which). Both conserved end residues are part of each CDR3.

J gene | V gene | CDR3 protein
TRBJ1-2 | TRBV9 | CASSVDGYYGYTF
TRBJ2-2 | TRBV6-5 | CASSYSERVAGELFF
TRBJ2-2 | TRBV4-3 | CASSSRAGQGGTGELFF
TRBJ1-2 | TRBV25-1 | CASSAPPGTDFDGYTF
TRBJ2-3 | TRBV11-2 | CASSFRTGRGGGTDTQYF
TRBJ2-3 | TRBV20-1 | CSAPGAREGTDTQYF
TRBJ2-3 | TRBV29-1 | CSVEEGAGNTQYF
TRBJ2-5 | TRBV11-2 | CASSLGQIYQETQYF
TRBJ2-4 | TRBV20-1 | CSAEKGLGNIQYF
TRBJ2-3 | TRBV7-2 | CASSSRGLAGGNTQYF
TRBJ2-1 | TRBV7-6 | CASSALAGLESSYNEQFF
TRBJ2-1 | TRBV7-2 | CASSPGPWNEQFF
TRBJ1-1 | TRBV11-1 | CASSNPGINHEAFF
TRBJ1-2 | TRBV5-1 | CASTRVEGSYGYTF
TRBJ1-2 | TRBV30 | CASGQGRDTYGYTF
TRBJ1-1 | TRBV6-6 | CASSSPPEDTEAFF
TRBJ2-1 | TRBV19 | CASSFRALESSDEQFF
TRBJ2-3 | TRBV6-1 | CASSPSGGVVDTQYF
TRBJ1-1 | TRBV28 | CASRHTGAAFF
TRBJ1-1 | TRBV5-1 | CASSPREALNTEAFF
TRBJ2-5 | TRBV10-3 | CAISESRGAGQETQYF
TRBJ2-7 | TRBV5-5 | CASSWGEGEQYF
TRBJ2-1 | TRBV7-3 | CASSSSLWNEQFF
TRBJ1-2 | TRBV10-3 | CAISEGRTGNGYGYTF
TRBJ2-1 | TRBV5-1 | CASSLFRGQGNEQFF
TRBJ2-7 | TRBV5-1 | CSSSLGQAKFEQYF
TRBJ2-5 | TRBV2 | CASRGWSEETQYF
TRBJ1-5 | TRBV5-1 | CASSLGTGVGYQPQHF
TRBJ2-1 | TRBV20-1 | CSARVRAGPSYNEQFF
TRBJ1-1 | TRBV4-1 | CASSQWDKLGMNTEAFF
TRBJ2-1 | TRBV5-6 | CASGPGLAGGNEQFF
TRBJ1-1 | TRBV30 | CAWTPGGTGLTAFF
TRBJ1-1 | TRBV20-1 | CSALGAVEAFF
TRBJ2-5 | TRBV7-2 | CASSLDGDALETQYF
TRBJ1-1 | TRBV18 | CASSPPNGGPEAFF
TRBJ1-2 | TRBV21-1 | CARARAYGLGYTF
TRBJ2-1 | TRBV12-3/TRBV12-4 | CASSLGRGPNEQFF
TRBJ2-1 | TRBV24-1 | CATSPTPGGSYNEQFF
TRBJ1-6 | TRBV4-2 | CASSQDLQGSTYNSPLHF
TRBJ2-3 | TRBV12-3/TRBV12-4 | CASSSGLAGRTDTQYF
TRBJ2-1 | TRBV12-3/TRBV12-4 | CASRGGTHSYNEQFF
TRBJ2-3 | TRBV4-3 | CASSHSGTGGDTQYF
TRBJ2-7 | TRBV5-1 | CASRHPDTSYEQYF
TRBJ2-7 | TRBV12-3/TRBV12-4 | CASRASGSSYEQYF
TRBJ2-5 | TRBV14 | CASSQDLLAGAHGTQYF
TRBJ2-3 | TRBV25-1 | CASSVGTVASTDTQYF
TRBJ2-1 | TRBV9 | CASSGRLAGESGEQFF
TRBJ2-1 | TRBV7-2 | CASSWQGGGSYNEQFF
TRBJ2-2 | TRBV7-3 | CASSSSLTGIGELFF
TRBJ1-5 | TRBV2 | CAVRDSYSNQPQHF
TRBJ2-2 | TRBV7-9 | CASSLGGHNTGELFF
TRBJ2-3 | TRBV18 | CASSSTQGAQDTQHF
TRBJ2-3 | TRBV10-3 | CAISESGGRLDTQYF